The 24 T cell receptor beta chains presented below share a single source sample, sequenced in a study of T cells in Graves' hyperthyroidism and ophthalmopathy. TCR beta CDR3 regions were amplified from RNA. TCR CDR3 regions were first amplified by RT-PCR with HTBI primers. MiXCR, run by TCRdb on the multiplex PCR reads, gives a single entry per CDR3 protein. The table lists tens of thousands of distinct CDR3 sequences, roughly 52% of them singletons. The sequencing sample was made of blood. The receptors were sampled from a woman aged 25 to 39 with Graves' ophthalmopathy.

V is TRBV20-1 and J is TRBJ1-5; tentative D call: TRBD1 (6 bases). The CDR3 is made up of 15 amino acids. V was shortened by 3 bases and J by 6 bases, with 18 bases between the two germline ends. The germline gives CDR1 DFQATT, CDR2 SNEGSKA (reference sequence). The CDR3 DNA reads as TGCAGTGCTAGCGTGGGGGAGGGGGTTAGTCAGCCCCAGCATTTT. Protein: CSASVGEGVSQPQHF.

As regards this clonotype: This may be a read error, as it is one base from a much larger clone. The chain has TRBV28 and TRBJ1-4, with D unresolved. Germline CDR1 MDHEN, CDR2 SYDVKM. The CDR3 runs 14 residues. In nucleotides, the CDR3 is TGTGCCAGCAGTTTTGAGGGCATCAGTGAAAAACTGTCTTTT. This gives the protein CASSFEGISEKLSF. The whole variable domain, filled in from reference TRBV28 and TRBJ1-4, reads DVKVTQSSRYLVKRTGEKVFLECVQDMDHENMFWYRQDPGLGLRLIYFSYDVKMKEKGDIPEGYSVSREKKERFSLILESASTNQTSMYLCASSFEGISEKLSFGSGTQLSVL.

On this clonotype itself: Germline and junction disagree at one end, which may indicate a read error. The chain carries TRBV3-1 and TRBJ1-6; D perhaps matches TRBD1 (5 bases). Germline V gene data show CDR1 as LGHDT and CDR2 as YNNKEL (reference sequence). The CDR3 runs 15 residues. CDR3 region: CASSLRGIVDSPPHF. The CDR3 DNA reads TGTGCCAGCAGCCTAAGGGGAATTGTAGATTCACCCCCCCACTTT.

CDR3 nucleotides: TGTGCAATGGGAGCGGGCAACCAAGAGACCCAGTACTTC. It yields the protein CAMGAGNQETQYF. This sequence joins TRBV2 and TRBJ2-5, with a tentative D call TRBD2 (6 bases). The CDR3 sequence is 13 residues long. The germline CDR1 and CDR2 sequences are SNHLY and FYNNEI.

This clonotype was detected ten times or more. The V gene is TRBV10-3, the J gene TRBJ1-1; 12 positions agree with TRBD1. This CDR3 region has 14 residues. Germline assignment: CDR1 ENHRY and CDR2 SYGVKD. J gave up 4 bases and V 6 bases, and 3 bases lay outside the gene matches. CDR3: CAIRGQGARTEAFF. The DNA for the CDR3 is TGTGCCATCAGGGGACAGGGGGCGCGCACTGAAGCTTTCTTT.

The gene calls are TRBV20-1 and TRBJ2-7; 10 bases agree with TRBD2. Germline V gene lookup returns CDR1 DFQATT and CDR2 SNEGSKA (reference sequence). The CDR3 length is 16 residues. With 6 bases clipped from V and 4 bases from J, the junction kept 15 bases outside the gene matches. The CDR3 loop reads CSAGPAGGKGRYEQYF. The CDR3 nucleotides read TGCAGTGCGGGACCAGCGGGAGGGAAAGGAAGGTACGAGCAGTACTTC.

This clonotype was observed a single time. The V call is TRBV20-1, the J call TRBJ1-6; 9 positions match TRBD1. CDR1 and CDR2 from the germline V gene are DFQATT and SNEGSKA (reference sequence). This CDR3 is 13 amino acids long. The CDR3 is CNATGTGNSPLHF. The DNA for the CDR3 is TGCAATGCAACCGGGACAGGGAACTCACCCCTCCACTTT.

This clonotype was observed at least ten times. Here the CDR3 DNA reads TGCGCCAGCAGCCCCGGGGCTATCCCGGCCGAGCAGTACTTC. Translation: CASSPGAIPAEQYF. This chain connects TRBV4-1 to TRBJ2-7; tentatively, D is TRBD1 or TRBD2 (5 bases each). The CDR3 covers 14 residues. Germline values: CDR1 MGHRA, CDR2 YSYEKL. V was shortened by 4 bases and J by 6 bases, with 16 bases between the two germline ends.

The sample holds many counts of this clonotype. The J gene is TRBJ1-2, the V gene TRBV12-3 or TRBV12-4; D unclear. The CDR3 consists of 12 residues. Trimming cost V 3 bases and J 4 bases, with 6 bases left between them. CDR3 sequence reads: CASSFRIYGYTF. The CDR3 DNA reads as TGTGCCAGCAGTTTCCGGATCTATGGCTACACCTTC.

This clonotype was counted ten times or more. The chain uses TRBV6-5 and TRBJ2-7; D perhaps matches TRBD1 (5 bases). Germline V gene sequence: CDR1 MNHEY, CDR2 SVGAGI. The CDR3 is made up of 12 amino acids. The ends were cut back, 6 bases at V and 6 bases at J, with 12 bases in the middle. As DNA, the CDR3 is TGTGCCAGCAGCAGGGTAGATGGCGAGCAGTACTTC. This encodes CASSRVDGEQYF.

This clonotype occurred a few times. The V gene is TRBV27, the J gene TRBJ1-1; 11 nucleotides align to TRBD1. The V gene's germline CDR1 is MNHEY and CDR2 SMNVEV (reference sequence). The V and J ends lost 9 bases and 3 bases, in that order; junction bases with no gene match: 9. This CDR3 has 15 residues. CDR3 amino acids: CASRTGGAGYTEAFF. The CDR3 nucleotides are TGTGCCAGTAGGACAGGGGGCGCGGGGTACACTGAAGCTTTCTTT.

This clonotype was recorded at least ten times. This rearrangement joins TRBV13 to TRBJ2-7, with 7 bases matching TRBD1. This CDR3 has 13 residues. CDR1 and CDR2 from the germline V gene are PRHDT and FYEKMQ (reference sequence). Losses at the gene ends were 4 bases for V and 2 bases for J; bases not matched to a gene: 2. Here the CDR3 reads CASSSGTAYEQYF. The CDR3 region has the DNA TGTGCCAGCAGCTCCGGGACAGCCTACGAGCAGTACTTC.

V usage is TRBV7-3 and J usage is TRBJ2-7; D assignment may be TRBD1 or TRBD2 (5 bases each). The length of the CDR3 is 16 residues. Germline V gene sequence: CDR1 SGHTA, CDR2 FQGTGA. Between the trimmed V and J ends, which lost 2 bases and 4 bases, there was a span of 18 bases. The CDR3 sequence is CASSLDGAGQVYEQYF. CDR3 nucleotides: TGTGCCAGCAGCTTAGACGGGGCGGGCCAGGTTTACGAGCAGTACTTC.

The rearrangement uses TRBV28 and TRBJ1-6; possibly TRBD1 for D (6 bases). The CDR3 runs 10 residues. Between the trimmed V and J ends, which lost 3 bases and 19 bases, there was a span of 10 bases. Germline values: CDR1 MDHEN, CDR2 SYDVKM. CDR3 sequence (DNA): TGTGCCAGCAGTTTCGGGACACTACACTTT. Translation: CASSFGTLHF.

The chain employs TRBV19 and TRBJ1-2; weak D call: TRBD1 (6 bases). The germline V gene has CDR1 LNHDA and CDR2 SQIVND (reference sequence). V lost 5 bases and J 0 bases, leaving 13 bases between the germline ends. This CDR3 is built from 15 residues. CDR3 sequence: CASSGRGAANYGYTF. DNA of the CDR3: TGTGCCAGTAGTGGCAGGGGAGCAGCTAACTATGGCTACACCTTC.

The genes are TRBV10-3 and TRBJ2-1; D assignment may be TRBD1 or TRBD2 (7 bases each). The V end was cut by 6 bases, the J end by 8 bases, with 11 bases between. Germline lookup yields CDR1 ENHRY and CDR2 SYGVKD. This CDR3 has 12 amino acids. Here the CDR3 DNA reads TGTGCCATCAGGACAGGGAGGGATGAGCAGTTCTTC. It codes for CAIRTGRDEQFF.

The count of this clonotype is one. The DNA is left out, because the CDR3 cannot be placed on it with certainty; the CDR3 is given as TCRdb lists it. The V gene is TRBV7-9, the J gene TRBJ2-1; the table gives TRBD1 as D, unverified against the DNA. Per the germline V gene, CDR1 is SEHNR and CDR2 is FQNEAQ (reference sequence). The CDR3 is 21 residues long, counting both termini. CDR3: CASSFYICSAITGRGYNEQFF.

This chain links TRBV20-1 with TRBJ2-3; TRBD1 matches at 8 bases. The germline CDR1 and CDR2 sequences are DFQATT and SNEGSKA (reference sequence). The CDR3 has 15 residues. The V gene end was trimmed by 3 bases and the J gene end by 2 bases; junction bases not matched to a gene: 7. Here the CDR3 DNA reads TGCAGTGCTAGTCCCAGGGGGCGGAACACAGATACGCAGTATTTT. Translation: CSASPRGRNTDTQYF.

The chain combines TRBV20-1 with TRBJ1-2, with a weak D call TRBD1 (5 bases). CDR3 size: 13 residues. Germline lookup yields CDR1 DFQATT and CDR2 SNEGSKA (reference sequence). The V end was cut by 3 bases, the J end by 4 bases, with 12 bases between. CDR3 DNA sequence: TGCAGTGCTAGTTTGATGGGGGGCTATGGCTACACCTTC. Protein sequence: CSASLMGGYGYTF.

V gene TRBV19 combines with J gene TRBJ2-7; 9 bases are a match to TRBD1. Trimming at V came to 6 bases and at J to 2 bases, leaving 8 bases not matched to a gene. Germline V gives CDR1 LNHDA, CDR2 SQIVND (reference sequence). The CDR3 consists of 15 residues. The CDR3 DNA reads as TGTGCCAGTAGACAACCGGGACAGGGTACCTACGAGCAGTACTTC. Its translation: CASRQPGQGTYEQYF.

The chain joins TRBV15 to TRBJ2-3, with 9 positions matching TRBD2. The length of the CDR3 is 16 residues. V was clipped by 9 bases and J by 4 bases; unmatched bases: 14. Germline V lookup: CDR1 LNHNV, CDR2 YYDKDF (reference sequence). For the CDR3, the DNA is TGTGCCACAATTTACCAGACTAGCGGTACTCCAGATACGCAGTATTTT. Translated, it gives CATIYQTSGTPDTQYF.

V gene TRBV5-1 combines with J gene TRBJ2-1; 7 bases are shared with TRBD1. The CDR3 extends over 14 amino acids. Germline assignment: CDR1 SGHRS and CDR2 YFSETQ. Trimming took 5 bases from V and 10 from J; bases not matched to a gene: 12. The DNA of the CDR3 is TGCGCCAGCAGGGGGGACAGTACTTTAGAGGAGCAGTTCTTC. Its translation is CASRGDSTLEEQFF.

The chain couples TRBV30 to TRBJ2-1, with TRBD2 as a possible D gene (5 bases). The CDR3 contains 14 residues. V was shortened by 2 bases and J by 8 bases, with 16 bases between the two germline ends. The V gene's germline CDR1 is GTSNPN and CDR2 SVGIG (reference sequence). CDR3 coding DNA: TGTGCCTGGAGTCCCTTTGTGGACGGGGATGAGCAGTTCTTC. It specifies CAWSPFVDGDEQFF.

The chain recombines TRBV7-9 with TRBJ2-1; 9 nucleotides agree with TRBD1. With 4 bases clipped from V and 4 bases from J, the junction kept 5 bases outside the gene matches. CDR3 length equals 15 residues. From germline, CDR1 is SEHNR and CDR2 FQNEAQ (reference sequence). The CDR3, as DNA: TGTGCCAGCAGCTGGCCGGGACAGGGATACAATGAGCAGTTCTTC. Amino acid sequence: CASSWPGQGYNEQFF. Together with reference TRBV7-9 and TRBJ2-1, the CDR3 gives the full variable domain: DTGVSQNPRHKITKRGQNVTFRCDPISEHNRLYWYRQTLGQGPEFLTYFQNEAQLEKSRLLSDRFSAERPKGSFSTLEIQRTEQGDSAMYLCASSWPGQGYNEQFFGPGTRLTVL.